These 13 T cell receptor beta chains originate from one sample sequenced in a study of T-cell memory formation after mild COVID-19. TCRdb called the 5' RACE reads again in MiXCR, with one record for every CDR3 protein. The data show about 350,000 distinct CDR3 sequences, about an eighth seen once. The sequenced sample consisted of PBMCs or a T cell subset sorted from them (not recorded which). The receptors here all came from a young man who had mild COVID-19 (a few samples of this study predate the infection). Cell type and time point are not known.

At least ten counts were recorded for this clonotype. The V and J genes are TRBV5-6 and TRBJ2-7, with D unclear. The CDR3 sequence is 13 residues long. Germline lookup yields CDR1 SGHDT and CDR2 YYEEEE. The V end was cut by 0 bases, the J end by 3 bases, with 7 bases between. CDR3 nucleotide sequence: TGTGCCAGCAGCTTGGGACTTGACTACGAGCAGTACGTC. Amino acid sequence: CASSLGLDYEQYV.

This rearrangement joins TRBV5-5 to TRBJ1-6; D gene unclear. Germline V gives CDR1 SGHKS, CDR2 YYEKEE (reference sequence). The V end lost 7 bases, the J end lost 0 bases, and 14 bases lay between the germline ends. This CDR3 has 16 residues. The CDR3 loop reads CASEVRPSSYNSPLHF. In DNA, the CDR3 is TGTGCCAGCGAGGTCAGACCGAGCTCCTATAATTCACCCCTCCACTTT.

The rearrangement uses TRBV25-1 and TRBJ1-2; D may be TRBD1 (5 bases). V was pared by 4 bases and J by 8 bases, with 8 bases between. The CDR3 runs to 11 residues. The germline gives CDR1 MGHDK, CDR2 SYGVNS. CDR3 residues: CASSAGPGYTF. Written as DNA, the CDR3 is TGTGCCAGCAGTGCGGGACCCGGCTACACCTTC.

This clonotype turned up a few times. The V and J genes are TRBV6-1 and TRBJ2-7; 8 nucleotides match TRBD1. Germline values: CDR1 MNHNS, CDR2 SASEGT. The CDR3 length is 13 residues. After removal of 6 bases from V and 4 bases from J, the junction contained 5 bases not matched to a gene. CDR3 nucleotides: TGTGCCAGCAGAGACACAGGGGGTTACGAGCAGTACGTC. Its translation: CASRDTGGYEQYV.

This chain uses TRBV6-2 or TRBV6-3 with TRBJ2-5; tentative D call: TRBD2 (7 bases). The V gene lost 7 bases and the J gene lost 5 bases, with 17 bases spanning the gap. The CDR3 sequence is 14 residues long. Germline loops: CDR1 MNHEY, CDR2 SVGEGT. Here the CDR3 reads CASIVGGPWETQYF. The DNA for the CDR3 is TGTGCCAGCATCGTGGGGGGGCCCTGGGAGACCCAGTACTTC.

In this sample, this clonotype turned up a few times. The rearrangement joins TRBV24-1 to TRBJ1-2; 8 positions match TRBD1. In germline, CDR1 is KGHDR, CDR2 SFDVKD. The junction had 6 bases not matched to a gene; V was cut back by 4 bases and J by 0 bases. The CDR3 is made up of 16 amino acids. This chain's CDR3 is CATSEGRGRANYGYTF. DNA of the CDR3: TGTGCCACCAGTGAAGGCAGGGGGCGAGCTAACTATGGCTACACCTTC.

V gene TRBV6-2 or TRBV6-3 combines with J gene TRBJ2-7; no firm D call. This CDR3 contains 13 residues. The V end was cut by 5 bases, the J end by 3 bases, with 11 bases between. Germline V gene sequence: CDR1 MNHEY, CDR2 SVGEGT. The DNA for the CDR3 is TGTGCCAGCAGTCCCTCACCCAGCTACGAGCAGTACGTC. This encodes CASSPSPSYEQYV.

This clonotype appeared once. The CDR3 loop is CASSLAGGPGGYTF. DNA for the CDR3: TGTGCCAGCAGTTTAGCAGGGGGCCCCGGTGGCTACACCTTC. V gene TRBV27 combines with J gene TRBJ1-2; 8 nucleotides agree with TRBD1. The CDR3 runs 14 residues. V lost 2 bases, J lost 7 bases, and 6 bases stayed unmatched. From germline, CDR1 is MNHEY and CDR2 SMNVEV (reference sequence).

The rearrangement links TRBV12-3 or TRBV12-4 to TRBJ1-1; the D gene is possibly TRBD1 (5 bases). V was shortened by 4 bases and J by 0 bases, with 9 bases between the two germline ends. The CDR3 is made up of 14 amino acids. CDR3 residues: CASSWGLMNTEAFF. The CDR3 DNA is TGTGCCAGCAGTTGGGGACTCATGAACACTGAAGCTTTCTTT.

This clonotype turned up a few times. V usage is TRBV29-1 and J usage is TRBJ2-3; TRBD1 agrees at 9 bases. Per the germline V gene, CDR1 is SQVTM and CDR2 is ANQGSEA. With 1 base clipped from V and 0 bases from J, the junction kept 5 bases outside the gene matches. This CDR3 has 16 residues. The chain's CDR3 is CSVEAEQGASTDTQYF. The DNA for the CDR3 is TGCAGCGTTGAAGCGGAACAGGGGGCTAGCACAGATACGCAGTATTTT.

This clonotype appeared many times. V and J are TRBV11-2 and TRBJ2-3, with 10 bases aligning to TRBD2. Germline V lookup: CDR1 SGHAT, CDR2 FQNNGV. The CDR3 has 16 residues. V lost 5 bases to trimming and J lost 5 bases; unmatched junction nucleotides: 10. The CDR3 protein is CASSPLAGAEGDTQYF. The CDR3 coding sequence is TGTGCCAGCAGCCCCCTAGCGGGGGCCGAGGGAGATACGCAGTATTTT.

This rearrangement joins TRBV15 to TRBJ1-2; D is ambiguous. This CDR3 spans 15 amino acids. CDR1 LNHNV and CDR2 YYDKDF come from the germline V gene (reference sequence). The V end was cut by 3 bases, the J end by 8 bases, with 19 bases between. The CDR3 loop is CATSSIWANPGGYTF. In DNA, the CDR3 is TGTGCCACCAGCAGTATCTGGGCCAATCCGGGGGGCTACACCTTC.

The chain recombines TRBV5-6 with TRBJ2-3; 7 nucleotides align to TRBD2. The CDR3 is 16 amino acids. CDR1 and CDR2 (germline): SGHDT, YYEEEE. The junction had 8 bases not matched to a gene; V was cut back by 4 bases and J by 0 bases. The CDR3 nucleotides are TGTGCCAGCAGCACACTAGCGCATGCTAGCACAGATACGCAGTATTTT. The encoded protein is CASSTLAHASTDTQYF.